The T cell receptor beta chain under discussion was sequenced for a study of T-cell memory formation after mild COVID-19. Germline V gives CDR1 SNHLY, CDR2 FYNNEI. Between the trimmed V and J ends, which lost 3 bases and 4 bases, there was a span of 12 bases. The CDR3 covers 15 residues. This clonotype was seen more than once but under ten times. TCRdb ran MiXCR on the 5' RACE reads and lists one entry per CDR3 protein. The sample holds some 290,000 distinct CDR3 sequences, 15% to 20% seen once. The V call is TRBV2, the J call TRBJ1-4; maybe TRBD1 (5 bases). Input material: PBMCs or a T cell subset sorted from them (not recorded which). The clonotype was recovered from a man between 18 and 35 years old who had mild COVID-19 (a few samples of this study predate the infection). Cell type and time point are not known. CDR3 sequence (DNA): TGTGCCAGCAGTGAGGCGGGACCGAGTAATGAAAAACTGTTTTTT. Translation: CASSEAGPSNEKLFF.